A selection of T cell receptor beta chains follows, all from one sample in a study of long-term antiretroviral therapy in people with HIV. The repertoire was sequenced with immunoSEQ multiplex PCR; TCRdb's copy has only in-frame clones and lacks some. Of under 45,000 clones listed, roughly 78% are singletons. The source material was unsorted PBMCs, sampled 3.4 years after starting antiretroviral therapy. The receptor source for this set is a man younger than 45 with HIV. Both conserved end residues are part of each CDR3. The order of the fields is V gene, D gene, clone size, J gene, CDR3 DNA, CDR3 protein. D genes are given only for firm matches. Clone sizes are given selectively: once, few, many, or a class where the clone is expanded.

V: TRBV28; D: .; size: .; J: TRBJ2-7; DNA: TGTGCCAGCAGTCCCGGACAGAGTTCCTACGAGCAGTACTTC; CDR3: CASSPGQSSYEQYF
V: TRBV7-2; D: .; size: .; J: TRBJ2-5; DNA: TGTGCCAGCAGCTTAGGCACTTGGTACCAAGAGACCCAGTACTTC; CDR3: CASSLGTWYQETQYF
V: TRBV28; D: .; size: once; J: TRBJ2-7; DNA: TGTGCCAGCAGGTTGGGAGGCCGCTCCTACGAGCAGTACTTC; CDR3: CASRLGGRSYEQYF
V: TRBV7-2; D: .; size: .; J: TRBJ2-5; DNA: TGTGCCAGCAGCCTAACAAGGGGATCAGAGACCCAGTACTTC; CDR3: CASSLTRGSETQYF
V: TRBV7-9; D: .; size: .; J: TRBJ1-1; DNA: TGTGCCAGCAGCCCCCCGCAGGGGACGGGCGCTGAAGCTTTCTTT; CDR3: CASSPPQGTGAEAFF
V: TRBV18; D: .; size: .; J: TRBJ2-6; DNA: TGTGCCAGCTCAGTCTCCACTAGGGAGTCTGGGGCCAACGTCCTGACTTTC; CDR3: CASSVSTRESGANVLTF
V: TRBV30; D: TRBD1; size: .; J: TRBJ2-7; DNA: TGTGCCTGGACCATCGGACAGGGACACGAGCAGTACTTC; CDR3: CAWTIGQGHEQYF
V: TRBV6-1; D: .; size: .; J: TRBJ2-7; DNA: TGTGCCAGCAGTGAAAGGGGACCCCTCGAGCAGTACTTC; CDR3: CASSERGPLEQYF
V: TRBV7-9; D: .; size: .; J: TRBJ1-1; DNA: TGTGCCAGCGAAGGATCGTCGGGCACTGAAGCTTTCTTT; CDR3: CASEGSSGTEAFF
V: TRBV5-1; D: TRBD1; size: .; J: TRBJ1-1; DNA: TGCGCCAGCAGCTTGGTAGGGGGCTTGAACACTGAAGCTTTCTTT; CDR3: CASSLVGGLNTEAFF